One T cell receptor beta chain is described in this entry. Its antigen is unknown. The CDR3 has 17 residues. Trimming took 2 bases from V and 0 from J, leaving 17 bases between them. CDR1 SGHVS and CDR2 FNYEAQ come from the germline V gene. This sample was included in a study of T cell repertoires in cytomegalovirus infection. Study-wide background: Selected CMV epitopes included recently identified HLA-C-restricted ones as well as well-studied HLA-B-restricted ones. It was the public TCR beta signatures that indicated both CMV infection and matching HLA type. Study results and caveats: CMV carriers having the relevant HLA were flagged by cumulative public TCR beta family frequency. HLA-C-restricted, CMV-specific TCR beta clonotypes were dominant ex vivo.

MiXCR, applied by TCRdb to the reads, yields one record per CDR3 protein. This table holds tens of thousands of distinct CDR3 sequences, about a fifth found once. The specimen was CD8+ T cells from cultured PBMCs, collected from culture after CMV antigen stimulation. This chain connects TRBV7-6 to TRBJ2-7; the D gene could be TRBD1 or TRBD2 (6 bases each). The TCR originated in a human donor in good health (CMV status not recorded). Some clones in this sample may be carry-over from other donors' samples. CDR3: CASSLKREGGSSYEQYF. The CDR3 DNA is TGTGCCAGCAGCTTAAAACGCGAGGGGGGAAGCTCCTACGAGCAGTACTTC.